This entry lists 31 T cell receptor beta chains sequenced from one sample in a study of vaccination effects on CD4 cells after COVID-19. The antigens of these receptors remain unknown. TCRdb's copy holds only in-frame clones and misses some; the assay was immunoSEQ multiplex PCR. This table has some 50,000 clones, about 76% appearing once. Cultured cells yielded isolated CD4+ T cells after approximately nine days. Convalescent patients had PCR-confirmed SARS-CoV-2 infection between March and December 2020. Participants completed two doses of the BNT162b2 or mRNA-1273 vaccine. Source: CD4+ T cells from PBMCs cultured without peptide, taken after COVID-19 vaccination. The receptors were gathered from a human donor who had a prior SARS-CoV-2 infection.

This rearrangement joins TRBV12-3 or TRBV12-4 to TRBJ2-5, with D possibly being TRBD2 (5 bases). V dropped 5 bases and J dropped 0 bases, with 7 bases sitting between them. CDR3 length: 13 residues. DNA of the CDR3: TGTGCCAGCAGTGAGCGGAACCAAGAGACCCAGTACTTC. Protein product: CASSERNQETQYF.

The chain recombines TRBV9 with TRBJ2-2; the match to TRBD1 covers 11 bases. Unmatched junction bases numbered 9, after V lost 2 bases and J lost 6 bases. The CDR3 consists of 17 residues. CDR1 is SGDLS, CDR2 YYNGEE, per germline. As DNA, the CDR3 is TGTGCCAGCAGCGTGGGCCCGGACAGGGGGCCCCCCGGGGAGCTGTTTTTT. Translation gives CASSVGPDRGPPGELFF.

There are a few counts of this clone. This CDR3 is also generated by other DNA sequences in the sample. The chain uses TRBV7-9 and TRBJ2-1; 9 positions match TRBD2. V dropped 0 bases and J dropped 2; count of bases not matched to a gene: 2. The CDR3 is 16 amino acids. Germline assignment: CDR1 SEHNR and CDR2 FQNEAQ (reference sequence). The CDR3 region has the DNA TGTGCCAGCAGCTTAGCCCTAGCGGGGACCTACAATGAGCAGTTCTTC. As protein: CASSLALAGTYNEQFF.

This chain joins TRBV18 and TRBJ2-2; 9 positions match TRBD1. Looked up from germline, CDR1 is KGHSH and CDR2 is LQKENI. CDR3 size: 18 residues. The ends lost 4 bases at V and 3 bases at J; junction bases unmatched: 12. The CDR3 coding sequence is TGTGCCAGCTCACTCGGGACAGGGCTGTATTCGGACACCGGGGAGCTGTTTTTT. It codes for CASSLGTGLYSDTGELFF.

The chain recombines TRBV7-8 with TRBJ2-7, with TRBD1 matching 8 bases. The CDR3 length is 14 residues. V trimming: 4 bases; J trimming: 4 bases; junction bases outside the gene matches: 6. Germline V gene lookup returns CDR1 SGHVS and CDR2 FQNEAQ. CDR3 region: CASSSYRGRYEQYF. The CDR3, as DNA: TGTGCCAGCAGCTCCTACAGGGGGAGGTACGAGCAGTACTTC. Drawing the rest from reference TRBV7-8 and TRBJ2-7, the complete variable domain is GAGVSQSPRYKVAKRGQDVALRCDPISGHVSLFWYQQALGQGPEFLTYFQNEAQLDKSGLPSDRFFAERPEGSVSTLKIQRTQQEDSAVYLCASSSYRGRYEQYFGPGTRLTVT.

The genes are TRBV10-3 and TRBJ2-1; D perhaps matches TRBD2 (6 bases). Per the germline V gene, CDR1 is ENHRY and CDR2 is SYGVKD. This CDR3 spans 14 amino acids. The V end was cut by 8 bases, the J end by 7 bases, with 18 bases between. CDR3 region: CAISEAGLLNEQFF. CDR3 bases: TGTGCCATCTCCGAGGCGGGACTCCTTAATGAGCAGTTCTTC.

The genes are TRBV3-1 (or the pseudogene TRBV3-2) and TRBJ2-7; D possibly uses TRBD1 or TRBD2 (5 bases each). CDR3 size: 16 residues. The germline CDR1 and CDR2 sequences are LGHDT and YNNKEL (reference sequence). V dropped 4 bases and J dropped 0 bases, with 16 bases sitting between them. CDR3 coding DNA: TGTGCCAGCAGCCCCCGGGGACGGGGTCACTCCTACGAGCAGTACTTC. It specifies CASSPRGRGHSYEQYF.

The chain is built from TRBV30 and TRBJ2-5; D might be TRBD1 (7 bases). Germline CDR1 is GTSNPN and CDR2 is SVGIG (reference sequence). V was clipped by 0 bases and J by 9 bases, with 20 bases between them. This CDR3 contains 15 residues. The CDR3 region is CAWSVTWGAQGAQYF. The DNA of the CDR3 is TGTGCCTGGAGTGTCACTTGGGGGGCCCAGGGGGCCCAGTACTTC.

The chain combines TRBV3-1 (or the pseudogene TRBV3-2) with TRBJ1-1; D remains ambiguous. V was trimmed by 1 base and J by 7 bases, leaving 10 bases between them. This CDR3 is 13 amino acids long. Germline V gene sequence: CDR1 LGHDT, CDR2 YNNKEL (reference sequence). CDR3: CASSQGQGIEAFF. The DNA of the CDR3 is TGTGCCAGCAGCCAAGGGCAAGGAATTGAAGCTTTCTTT.

The chain carries TRBV9 and TRBJ2-1; D remains ambiguous. CDR3 length: 17 residues. The V gene lost 4 bases and the J gene lost 6 bases, with 23 bases spanning the gap. The germline V gene encodes CDR1 SGDLS and CDR2 YYNGEE. The CDR3 DNA reads as TGTGCCAGCAGCCATGATGGAAGAGGAAGTCAGCCCAATGAGCAGTTCTTC. It encodes CASSHDGRGSQPNEQFF.

The genes are TRBV15 and TRBJ1-2, with no clear D. Germline values: CDR1 LNHNV, CDR2 YYDKDF (reference sequence). CDR3 length: 14 amino acids. Trimming pared 0 bases from V and 4 bases from J, leaving 9 bases between. This CDR3 reads CATSRDGSSYGYTF. The DNA for the CDR3 is TGTGCCACCAGCAGAGACGGCAGCTCCTATGGCTACACCTTC.

V usage is TRBV24-1 and J usage is TRBJ2-5, with 9 nucleotides matching TRBD1. V gave up 3 bases and J gave up 5 bases; unmatched junction bases: 9. This CDR3 comprises 16 residues. CDR1 is KGHDR, CDR2 SFDVKD, per germline. The CDR3 reads CATSDTDRGGFETQYF. In nucleotides, the CDR3 is TGTGCCACCAGTGATACGGACAGGGGCGGTTTCGAGACCCAGTACTTC.

This clone appeared a few times. The chain carries TRBV6-2 or TRBV6-3 and TRBJ1-1; D unclear. V lost 3 bases and J 5 bases, leaving 10 bases between the germline ends. CDR3 length equals 13 residues. CDR1 and CDR2 from the germline V gene are MNHEY and SVGEGT. CDR3: CASSYLARTEAFF. Here the CDR3 DNA reads TGTGCCAGCAGTTATCTAGCCCGGACTGAAGCTTTCTTT.

V and J are TRBV6-5 and TRBJ2-2, with D possibly called TRBD1 or TRBD2 (6 bases each). CDR3 length: 14 amino acids. Germline CDR1 is MNHEY and CDR2 is SVGAGI. V lost 7 bases and J 7 bases, leaving 16 bases between the germline ends. CDR3 bases: TGTGCCAGCAATAGAGGGGGGACGGACGGGGAGCTGTTTTTT. Protein: CASNRGGTDGELFF.

This clone was recorded a few times. The chain joins TRBV6-5 to TRBJ1-2, with D unclear. The germline CDR1 and CDR2 sequences are MNHEY and SVGAGI. Trimming cost V 0 bases and J 1 base, with 9 bases left between them. This CDR3 comprises 15 residues. Here the CDR3 reads CASSYSGRVNYGYTF. DNA of the CDR3: TGTGCCAGCAGTTACTCCGGACGGGTTAACTATGGCTACACCTTC.

The genes are TRBV5-1 and TRBJ2-1; D not resolved. V dropped 0 bases and J dropped 7 bases, with 14 bases sitting between them. This CDR3 region has 15 residues. Germline lookup yields CDR1 SGHRS and CDR2 YFSETQ. CDR3 coding DNA: TGCGCCAGCAGCTTGGACCCAACAAGTTTTAATGAGCAGTTCTTC. Its protein is CASSLDPTSFNEQFF.

The chain has TRBV4-2 and TRBJ1-2, with a tentative D call TRBD1 (5 bases). The length of the CDR3 is 14 residues. V gave up 3 bases and J gave up 4 bases, with 12 bases separating them. Germline V CDR1 and CDR2: LGHNA, YNFKEQ. CDR3 sequence: CASSQAGTLYGYTF. The DNA of the CDR3 is TGTGCCAGCAGCCAGGCCGGGACTCTCTATGGCTACACCTTC.

This chain links TRBV7-2 with TRBJ2-5, with TRBD1 identical over 7 bases. The CDR3 has 14 amino acids. J gave up 4 bases and V 4 bases, and 6 bases lay outside the gene matches. CDR1 is SGHTA and CDR2 is FQGNSA in the germline V gene. The CDR3 region is CASSSQTGPETQYF. CDR3 nucleotides: TGTGCCAGCAGCTCACAGACAGGGCCAGAGACCCAGTACTTC.

This clone was seen a single time. V and J are TRBV11-3 and TRBJ1-1; D gene uncertain. This CDR3 region has 15 residues. Germline CDR1 SGHNT, CDR2 YENEEA. The V end was cut by 1 base, the J end by 1 base, with 10 bases between. CDR3 sequence reads: CASSLGGGGNTEAFF. Written as DNA, the CDR3 is TGTGCCAGCAGCTTAGGTGGTGGTGGGAACACTGAAGCTTTCTTT.

V and J are TRBV5-5 and TRBJ2-2; D is possibly TRBD1 or TRBD2 (5 bases each). This CDR3 spans 15 amino acids. The V gene's germline CDR1 is SGHKS and CDR2 YYEKEE (reference sequence). V was pared by 4 bases and J by 4 bases, with 14 bases between. CDR3 sequence reads: CASSEREGVTGELFF. The CDR3 nucleotides read TGTGCCAGCAGCGAACGGGAAGGGGTCACCGGGGAGCTGTTTTTT.

This chain connects TRBV4-3 to TRBJ2-2; D is uncertain. The ends were cut back, 0 bases at V and 3 bases at J, with 11 bases in the middle. CDR3 length: 16 residues. Per germline, CDR1 LGHNA and CDR2 YSLEER. The CDR3 bases are TGCGCCAGCAGCCAAGATCATCGTCAGGACACCGGGGAGCTGTTTTTT. Translated, it gives CASSQDHRQDTGELFF.

This chain uses TRBV5-1 with TRBJ2-1, with D unresolved. V shed 0 bases and J shed 9 bases, with 16 bases lying between them. The CDR3 contains 15 residues. From germline, CDR1 is SGHRS and CDR2 YFSETQ. The CDR3 loop is CASSLGIFGFGEQFF. In DNA, the CDR3 is TGCGCCAGCAGCTTGGGTATATTTGGTTTCGGTGAGCAGTTCTTC.

V gene TRBV11-1 combines with J gene TRBJ2-3; no clear D gene. Germline V gene sequence: CDR1 SGHAT, CDR2 FQDESV (reference sequence). The CDR3 is made up of 16 amino acids. V was clipped by 3 bases and J by 1 base, with 14 bases between them. CDR3 bases: TGTGCCAGCAGCTTTAACCCGTTCTCTGGCACAGATACGCAGTATTTT. Encoded protein: CASSFNPFSGTDTQYF.

The chain has TRBV15 and TRBJ2-3; D may be TRBD1 or TRBD2 (5 bases each). Trimming shortened V by 2 bases and J by 8 bases, and 11 bases separated the two germline ends. This CDR3 spans 13 amino acids. CDR1 LNHNV and CDR2 YYDKDF come from the germline V gene (reference sequence). The DNA of the CDR3 is TGTGCCACCAGCAGAAATCAGGGAGTTACGCAGTATTTT. Translating gives CATSRNQGVTQYF.

This chain links TRBV19 with TRBJ1-3; unclear D gene. This CDR3 has 14 residues. V lost 4 bases, J lost 0 bases, and 7 bases lay in between. Germline V gives CDR1 LNHDA, CDR2 SQIVND (reference sequence). The CDR3: CASSTLNSGNTIYF. Written as DNA, the CDR3 is TGTGCCAGTAGTACCCTGAACTCTGGAAACACCATATATTTT.

The chain carries TRBV4-1 and TRBJ2-2; a weak D match, TRBD2 (5 bases). The germline gives CDR1 MGHRA, CDR2 YSYEKL. The CDR3 loop spans 17 amino acids. The germline V and J ends were trimmed by 4 bases and 6 bases, with 21 bases remaining between them. The CDR3 DNA sequence: TGCGCCAGCAGCCCTTATGAGGGAAGGTTTGTTCCCGGGGAGCTGTTTTTT. This sequence encodes CASSPYEGRFVPGELFF.

The chain carries TRBV11-2 and TRBJ2-7; D unresolved. V was cut by 2 bases and J by 2 bases, with 13 bases left in between. Looked up from germline, CDR1 is SGHAT and CDR2 is FQNNGV. The CDR3 extends over 15 amino acids. As DNA, the CDR3 is TGTGCCAGCAGCTTAAGGAGTCCAGGACCCTACGAGCAGTACTTC. Translated, it gives CASSLRSPGPYEQYF. The variable domain in full, with the rest retrieved from reference TRBV11-2 and TRBJ2-7, is EAGVAQSPRYKIIEKRQSVAFWCNPISGHATLYWYQQILGQGPKLLIQFQNNGVVDDSQLPKDRFSAERLKGVDSTLKIQPAKLEDSAVYLCASSLRSPGPYEQYFGPGTRLTVT.

V usage is TRBV28 and J usage is TRBJ2-7, with a tentative D call TRBD1 (5 bases). CDR1 is MDHEN, CDR2 SYDVKM, per germline. V was trimmed by 5 bases and J by 2 bases, leaving 22 bases between them. The CDR3 contains 17 residues. The chain's CDR3 is CASSPPLGAGSPYEQYF. The CDR3 nucleotides read TGTGCCAGCAGTCCCCCCCTTGGTGCAGGGTCCCCCTACGAGCAGTACTTC.

The chain recombines TRBV12-3 or TRBV12-4 with TRBJ1-2, with TRBD1 matching over 7 bases. This CDR3 has 13 amino acids. With 4 bases clipped from V and 4 bases from J, the junction kept 3 bases outside the gene matches. The CDR3 is CASSSGTAYGYTF. The DNA of the CDR3 is TGTGCCAGCAGTTCGGGGACAGCCTATGGCTACACCTTC.

This clone was seen only once. The rearrangement joins TRBV7-6 to TRBJ2-7, with 12 bases identical to TRBD2. V shed 1 base and J 5 bases; nucleotides not matched to a gene: 6. The CDR3 spans 16 residues. In germline, CDR1 is SGHVS, CDR2 FNYEAQ. This CDR3 reads CASSLGLAGGQHEQYF. The DNA for the CDR3 is TGTGCCAGCAGCTTAGGCCTAGCGGGAGGGCAACACGAGCAGTACTTC. Using reference TRBV7-6 and TRBJ2-7 for the parts outside the CDR3, the full variable domain is GAGVSQSPRYKVTKRGQDVALRCDPISGHVSLYWYRQALGQGPEFLTYFNYEAQQDKSGLPNDRFSAERPEGSISTLTIQRTEQRDSAMYRCASSLGLAGGQHEQYFGPGTRLTVT.

V is TRBV24-1 and J is TRBJ2-1; 10 positions agree with TRBD1. Germline V lookup: CDR1 KGHDR, CDR2 SFDVKD. The CDR3 sequence is 16 residues long. V was clipped by 3 bases and J by 0 bases; unmatched bases: 1. Written as DNA, the CDR3 is TGTGCCACCAGTGATAGGGACAGGGGCTCCTACAATGAGCAGTTCTTC. Translation gives CATSDRDRGSYNEQFF.